This T cell receptor beta chain was identified during a study of blood T cell repertoires in COVID-19. The table came from immunoSEQ multiplex PCR; TCRdb's copy has only in-frame clones and leaves some out. The table lists about 670,000 clones, 70% to 90% of them singletons. V was pared by 10 bases and J by 5 bases, with 24 bases between. The germline CDR1 and CDR2 sequences are MDHEN and SYDVKM. The CDR3 runs 15 residues. This sequence was found in a young woman with acute or convalescent COVID-19. This rearrangement joins TRBV28 to TRBJ2-7; perhaps TRBD1 as D (6 bases). The sequenced material came from peripheral blood. The CDR3 loop is CATRSWTEGTHEQYF. The CDR3 DNA reads as TGTGCCACCCGATCTTGGACAGAGGGGACCCACGAGCAGTACTTC.